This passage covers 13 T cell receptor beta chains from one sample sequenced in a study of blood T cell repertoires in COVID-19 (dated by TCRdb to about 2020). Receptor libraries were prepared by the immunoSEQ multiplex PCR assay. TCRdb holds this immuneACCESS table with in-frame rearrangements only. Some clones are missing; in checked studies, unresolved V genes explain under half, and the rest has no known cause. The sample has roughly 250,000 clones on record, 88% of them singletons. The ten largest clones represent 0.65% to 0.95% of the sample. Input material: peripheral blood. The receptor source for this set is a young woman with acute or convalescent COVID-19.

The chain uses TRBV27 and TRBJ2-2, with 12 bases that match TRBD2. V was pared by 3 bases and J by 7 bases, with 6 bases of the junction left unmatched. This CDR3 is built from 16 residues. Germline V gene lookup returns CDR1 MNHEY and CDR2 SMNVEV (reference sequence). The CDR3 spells CASSFNLAGGHGELFF. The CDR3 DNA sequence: TGTGCCAGCAGTTTTAATCTAGCGGGAGGGCACGGGGAGCTGTTTTTT.

CDR3 DNA sequence: TGTGCCAGTAGTGCCCGACTAGCGGGAGGGGGAAAGACCCAGTACTTC. Translation gives CASSARLAGGGKTQYF. J is TRBJ2-5 and V is TRBV19; 14 bases match TRBD2. J was trimmed by 6 bases and V by 5 bases; bases with no gene match: 8. This CDR3 spans 16 amino acids. CDR1 is LNHDA, CDR2 SQIVND, per germline (reference sequence).

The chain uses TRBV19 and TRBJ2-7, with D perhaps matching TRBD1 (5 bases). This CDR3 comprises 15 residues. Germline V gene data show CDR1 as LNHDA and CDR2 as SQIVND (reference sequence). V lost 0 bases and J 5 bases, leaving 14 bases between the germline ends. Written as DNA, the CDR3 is TGTGCCAGTAGTATAGAGCCTATCAGGGCCGACGAGCAGTACTTC. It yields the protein CASSIEPIRADEQYF.

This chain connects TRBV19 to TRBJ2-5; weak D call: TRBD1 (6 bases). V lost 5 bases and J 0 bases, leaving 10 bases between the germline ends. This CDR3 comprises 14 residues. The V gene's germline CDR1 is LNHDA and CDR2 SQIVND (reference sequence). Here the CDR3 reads CASSEQGYQETQYF. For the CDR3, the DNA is TGTGCCAGTAGTGAGCAGGGGTACCAAGAGACCCAGTACTTC.

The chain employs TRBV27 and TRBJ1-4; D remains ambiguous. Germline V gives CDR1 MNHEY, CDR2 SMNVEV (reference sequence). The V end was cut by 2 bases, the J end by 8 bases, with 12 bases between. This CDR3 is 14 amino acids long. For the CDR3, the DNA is TGTGCCAGCAGTTTAGGAGGGAGACGAGAAAAACTGTTTTTT. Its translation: CASSLGGRREKLFF.

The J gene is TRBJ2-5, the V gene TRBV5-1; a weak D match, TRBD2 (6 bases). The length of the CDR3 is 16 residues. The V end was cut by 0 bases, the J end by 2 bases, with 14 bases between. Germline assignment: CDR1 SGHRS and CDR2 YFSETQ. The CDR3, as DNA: TGCGCCAGCAGCTTGGGGGTCGGGAGTCGGCAAGAGACCCAGTACTTC. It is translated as CASSLGVGSRQETQYF.

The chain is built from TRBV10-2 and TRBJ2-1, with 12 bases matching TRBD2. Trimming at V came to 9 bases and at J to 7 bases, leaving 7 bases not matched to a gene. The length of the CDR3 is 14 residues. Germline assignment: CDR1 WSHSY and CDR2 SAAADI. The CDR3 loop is CASNVLAGGNEQFF. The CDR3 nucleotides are TGCGCCAGTAACGTTCTAGCGGGAGGGAATGAGCAGTTCTTC.

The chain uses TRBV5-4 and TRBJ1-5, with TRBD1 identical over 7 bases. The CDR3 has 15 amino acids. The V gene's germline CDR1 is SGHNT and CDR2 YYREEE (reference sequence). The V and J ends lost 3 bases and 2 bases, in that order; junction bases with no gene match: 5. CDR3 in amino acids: CASSSGTDRNQPQHF. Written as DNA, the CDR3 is TGTGCCAGCAGCTCCGGGACAGATCGCAATCAGCCCCAGCATTTT.

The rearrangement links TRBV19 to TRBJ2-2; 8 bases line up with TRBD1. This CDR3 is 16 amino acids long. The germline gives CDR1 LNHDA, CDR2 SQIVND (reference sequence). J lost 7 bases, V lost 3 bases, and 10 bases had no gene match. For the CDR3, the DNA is TGTGCCAGTAGTATCAGTCGGCAGGGGGCTTTCGGGGAGCTGTTTTTT. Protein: CASSISRQGAFGELFF.

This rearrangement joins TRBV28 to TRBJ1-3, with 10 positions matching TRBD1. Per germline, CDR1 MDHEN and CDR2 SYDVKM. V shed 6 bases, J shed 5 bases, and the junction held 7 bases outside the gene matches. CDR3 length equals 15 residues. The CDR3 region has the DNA TGTGCCAGCAGCCTTTCGGACAGGGGGAGAAACACCATATATTTT. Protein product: CASSLSDRGRNTIYF.

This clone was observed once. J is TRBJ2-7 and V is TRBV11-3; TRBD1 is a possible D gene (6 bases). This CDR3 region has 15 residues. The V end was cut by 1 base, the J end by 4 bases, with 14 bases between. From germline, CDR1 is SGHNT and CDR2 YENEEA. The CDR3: CASSLASGTTYEQYF. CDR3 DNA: TGTGCCAGCAGCTTAGCTTCCGGGACAACATACGAGCAGTACTTC.

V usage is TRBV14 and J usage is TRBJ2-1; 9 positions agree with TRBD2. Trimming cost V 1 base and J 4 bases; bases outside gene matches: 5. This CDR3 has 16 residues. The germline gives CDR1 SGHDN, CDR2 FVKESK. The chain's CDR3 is CASSQVAGALYNEQFF. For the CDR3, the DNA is TGTGCCAGCAGCCAAGTAGCGGGAGCCCTTTACAATGAGCAGTTCTTC.

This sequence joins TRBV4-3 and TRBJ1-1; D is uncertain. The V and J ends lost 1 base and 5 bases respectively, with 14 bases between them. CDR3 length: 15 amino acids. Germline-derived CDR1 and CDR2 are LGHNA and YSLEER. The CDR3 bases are TGCGCCAGCAGCCAAGGATTAGCGGGAAATACTGAAGCTTTCTTT. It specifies CASSQGLAGNTEAFF.